This T cell receptor beta chain is from a study of CD8 T cells in ankylosing spondylitis. The CDR3 spans 13 residues. V was pared by 5 bases and J by 6 bases, with 13 bases between. Study-level findings and limits: Disease-linked clones reportedly concentrated significantly in matched ankylosing spondylitis synovial fluid. Seemingly distinctive of ankylosing spondylitis blood was a TCR beta motif formed by eight highly homologous variants.

MiXCR was run by TCRdb on the 5' RACE reads, yielding one entry per CDR3 protein. The top ten hold just over 0.5% of the sample, which has 750,000 to 850,000 distinct CDR3 sequences, about 10% seen once. This clonotype showed up just a few times. Its antigen remains unidentified. This chain connects TRBV12-3 or TRBV12-4 to TRBJ1-1; maybe TRBD1 (5 bases). The specimen was blood, either unsorted or a sorted T cell fraction (not recorded which). This receptor was identified in a male donor with ankylosing spondylitis. CDR3 coding DNA: TGTGCCAGCAGTGTAAACCGGGGGTCTGAAGCTTTCTTT. Residues: CASSVNRGSEAFF.